What follows describes a single T cell receptor (beta chain). This sample was included in a study of response to subunit inactivated influenza vaccine. This CDR3 region has 13 residues. CDR1 is SGHNT and CDR2 is YYREEE in the germline V gene (reference sequence). With 4 bases removed from V and 4 bases from J, the gap between germline ends came to 9 bases. TCRdb re-derived calls from the RT-PCR reads in MiXCR, one entry per CDR3 protein. This sample carries about 500,000 distinct CDR3 sequences, 16% of them seen once, and the ten largest clones take 3% to 3.5%. The genes are TRBV5-4 and TRBJ1-3, with a weak D call TRBD1 (6 bases). This clonotype was obtained from a man between 50 and 69 years old who received an inactivated influenza vaccine. The specimen comprised CD4+ T cells sorted from PBMCs, sampled around 25 months after vaccination. CDR3 region: CASSRTGGNTIYF. CDR3 bases: TGTGCCAGCAGCCGAACAGGGGGAAACACCATATATTTT.